Presented here are 31 T cell receptor beta chains from one specimen sequenced in a study of T cells in Graves' hyperthyroidism and ophthalmopathy. Amplification of TCR beta CDR3 regions was performed using RNA transcripts as template. With the HTBI primer set, the TCR CDR3 went through a first round of RT-PCR. TCRdb reprocessed the multiplex PCR reads with MiXCR, giving one entry per CDR3 protein. The data hold around 580,000 distinct CDR3 sequences, with 35% to 55% observed a single time. The sequenced sample was peripheral blood or thyroid tissue (not recorded which). The receptors derive from a woman between 18 and 29 years old with Graves' hyperthyroidism.

The V and J genes are TRBV10-3 and TRBJ2-7; 10 bases agree with TRBD2. Unmatched junction bases numbered 8, after V lost 2 bases and J lost 7 bases. Germline V CDR1 and CDR2: ENHRY, SYGVKD. The CDR3 has 15 amino acids. This CDR3 is CAISEPSGGGNEQYF. The CDR3 DNA reads as TGTGCCATCAGTGAGCCAAGCGGGGGGGGCAATGAGCAGTACTTC.

This clonotype came up many times. The chain is built from TRBV13 and TRBJ2-7, with 10 bases fitting TRBD1. CDR1 is PRHDT, CDR2 FYEKMQ, per germline (reference sequence). The CDR3 runs 16 residues. J lost 2 bases, V lost 5 bases, and 9 bases had no gene match. The CDR3 loop is CASSAGQGGPPYEQYF. CDR3 DNA sequence: TGTGCCAGCAGCGCCGGACAGGGGGGACCCCCCTACGAGCAGTACTTC.

This clonotype was detected only a few times. The chain employs TRBV12-3 or TRBV12-4 and TRBJ2-2; unclear D gene. V lost 1 base and J 5 bases, leaving 11 bases between the germline ends. This CDR3 spans 15 amino acids. The CDR3 DNA sequence: TGTGCCAGCAGTTTAGAGATGGGCAGGACCGGGGAGCTGTTTTTT. It translates to CASSLEMGRTGELFF.

This clonotype is a singleton in its sample. This chain connects TRBV12-3 or TRBV12-4 to TRBJ2-7, with a tentative D call TRBD2 (7 bases). This CDR3 comprises 16 residues. Trimming left V 7 bases short and J 3 bases short, with 22 bases between. CDR3 DNA: TGTGCCAGCACCTCTAAGGGGGGGCCTGACGACTACGAGCAGTACTTC. Translation: CASTSKGGPDDYEQYF.

This clonotype was seen just once. The CDR3 nucleotides read TGTGCCAGCAAGGGGGGAAGGGGAGAGACCCAGTACTTC. It specifies CASKGGRGETQYF. The rearrangement joins TRBV2 to TRBJ2-5; D tentatively fits TRBD1 or TRBD2 (6 bases each). This CDR3 is 13 amino acids long. The germline V gene has CDR1 SNHLY and CDR2 FYNNEI. Trimming shortened V by 7 bases and J by 4 bases, and 13 bases separated the two germline ends.

This chain links TRBV7-6 with TRBJ1-1, with no clear D. V was trimmed by 4 bases and J by 4 bases, leaving 10 bases between them. The germline V gene has CDR1 SGHVS and CDR2 FNYEAQ. The CDR3 length is 13 residues. CDR3 nucleotide sequence: TGTGCCAGCAGCTCGACTACGGCCACTGAAGCTTTCTTT. It translates to CASSSTTATEAFF.

The chain combines TRBV7-9 with TRBJ2-1; 10 nucleotides match TRBD2. V gave up 2 bases and J gave up 6 bases; unmatched junction bases: 10. Germline V gene lookup returns CDR1 SEHNR and CDR2 FQNEAQ (reference sequence). This CDR3 contains 17 residues. CDR3 in amino acids: CASSLTSGTMNSNEQFF. The CDR3 coding sequence is TGTGCCAGCAGCTTAACTAGCGGGACTATGAATAGCAATGAGCAGTTCTTC.

This clonotype was detected a few times. The V and J genes are TRBV20-1 and TRBJ2-5, with 10 positions matching TRBD2. The trim removed 4 bases at V and 2 bases at J, leaving 7 bases unmatched. Germline values: CDR1 DFQATT, CDR2 SNEGSKA (reference sequence). This CDR3 spans 15 amino acids. The CDR3 DNA sequence: TGCAGTGCTACTGGGACTAGCGAGACTCAAGAGACCCAGTACTTC. Encoded protein: CSATGTSETQETQYF.

The chain recombines TRBV20-1 with TRBJ2-1, with a weak D call TRBD1 (6 bases). Per the germline V gene, CDR1 is DFQATT and CDR2 is SNEGSKA (reference sequence). The CDR3 sequence is 15 residues long. The ends were cut back, 1 base at V and 0 bases at J, with 10 bases in the middle. The chain's CDR3 is CSARVGGGSYNEQFF. CDR3 bases: TGCAGTGCTAGAGTTGGGGGCGGCTCCTACAATGAGCAGTTCTTC.

As concerns this clonotype: Possible read error: a much larger clone is one base away. CDR3 in amino acids: CASGPWTGTGGELFF. The CDR3 nucleotides are TGTGCCAGCGGCCCATGGACAGGCACGGGCGGGGAGCTGTTTTTT. This sequence joins TRBV9 and TRBJ2-2; 7 bases fit TRBD1. The CDR3 loop spans 15 amino acids. V shed 7 bases, J shed 7 bases, and the junction held 13 bases outside the gene matches. The germline V gene encodes CDR1 SGDLS and CDR2 YYNGEE.

This clonotype was observed at least ten times. V is TRBV12-3 or TRBV12-4 and J is TRBJ1-1; D is undetermined. The CDR3 loop spans 15 amino acids. V lost 7 bases and J lost 1, with 16 bases in between. The CDR3 sequence is CASTFSGIGNTEAFF. In DNA, the CDR3 is TGTGCCAGCACCTTTTCCGGAATCGGGAACACTGAAGCTTTCTTT.

The table lists this clonotype with many counts. This chain joins TRBV5-8 and TRBJ2-2, with 7 nucleotides matching TRBD2. V lost 0 bases and J lost 3; bases outside the gene matches: 5. Germline values: CDR1 SGHTS, CDR2 YDEGEE. The CDR3 spans 16 residues. CDR3 residues: CASSLAAGADTGELFF. The CDR3 nucleotides are TGTGCCAGCAGCTTGGCCGCGGGAGCGGACACCGGGGAGCTGTTTTTT. Combining the CDR3 with reference TRBV5-8 and TRBJ2-2 gives the whole variable domain EAGVTQSPTHLIKTRGQQATLRCSPISGHTSVYWYQQALGLGLQFLLWYDEGEERNRGNFPPRFSGRQFPNYSSELNVNALELEDSALYLCASSLAAGADTGELFFGEGSRLTVL.

V is TRBV24-1 and J is TRBJ1-1; 11 bases match TRBD1. The J segment lost 5 bases and the V segment lost 6 bases, leaving 7 bases of the junction unmatched. Per the germline V gene, CDR1 is KGHDR and CDR2 is SFDVKD. CDR3 length: 15 residues. The CDR3 sequence: CATSTDRGRGTEAFF. The CDR3 bases are TGTGCCACCAGTACGGACAGGGGGCGCGGGACTGAAGCTTTCTTT.

This clonotype has a count of ten or more. The rearrangement joins TRBV2 to TRBJ1-1, with D perhaps TRBD1 (5 bases). Germline V gene data show CDR1 as SNHLY and CDR2 as FYNNEI. This CDR3 contains 12 residues. The V and J ends lost 6 bases and 11 bases respectively, with 16 bases between them. CDR3 nucleotide sequence: TGTGCCAGCAGACTTGGACAAAACGGGGCTTTCTTT. Protein: CASRLGQNGAFF.

The chain employs TRBV2 and TRBJ1-5, with a tentative D call TRBD1 (6 bases). With 6 bases removed from V and 14 bases from J, the gap between germline ends came to 11 bases. Germline CDR1 SNHLY, CDR2 FYNNEI. The CDR3 contains 10 residues. CDR3 nucleotide sequence: TGTGCCAGCAGGGGGGCAGCTGAGCATTTT. This sequence encodes CASRGAAEHF.

The V gene is TRBV20-1, the J gene TRBJ2-5; TRBD2 matches at 11 bases. V gave up 1 base and J gave up 5 bases; unmatched junction bases: 3. CDR3 size: 14 residues. Germline V gene data show CDR1 as DFQATT and CDR2 as SNEGSKA (reference sequence). The CDR3 DNA reads as TGCAGTGCTAGAGGGGGACTAGCGGAGGAGACCCAGTACTTC. Protein: CSARGGLAEETQYF.

In its sample, this clonotype was seen once. A read error may produce the germline difference seen at one junction end. The chain uses TRBV7-9 and TRBJ2-1; 14 bases line up with TRBD2. The CDR3 contains 21 residues. The germline CDR1 and CDR2 sequences are SEHNR and FQNEAQ (reference sequence). The CDR3 protein is CASSSPPGTSGSRSSYNEQLF. CDR3 in DNA: TGTGCCAGCAGCTCACCACCCGGGACTAGCGGGAGCCGGAGCTCCTACAATGAGCAGCTCTTC. Supplemented by reference TRBV7-9 and TRBJ2-1, the full variable domain reads DTGVSQNPRHKITKRGQNVTFRCDPISEHNRLYWYRQTLGQGPEFLTYFQNEAQLEKSRLLSDRFSAERPKGSFSTLEIQRTEQGDSAMYLCASSSPPGTSGSRSSYNEQLFGPGTRLTVL.

This clonotype appeared once. The chain carries TRBV4-3 and TRBJ1-1; D is uncertain. This CDR3 has 12 amino acids. The V end was cut by 3 bases, the J end by 11 bases, with 13 bases between. Germline CDR1 and CDR2: LGHNA and YSLEER. CDR3 coding DNA: TGCGCCAGCAGCCAGAGTATAGCGGGGGCTTTCTTT. Its protein product is CASSQSIAGAFF.

The V and J genes are TRBV29-1 and TRBJ2-7, with TRBD2 as a possible D gene (5 bases). CDR1 and CDR2 from the germline V gene are SQVTM and ANQGSEA. V was trimmed by 8 bases and J by 3 bases, leaving 14 bases between them. This CDR3 spans 12 amino acids. CDR3 sequence (DNA): TGCAGCTTAGGATCGGGATACTACGAGCAGTACTTC. Translating gives CSLGSGYYEQYF.

The V call is TRBV7-3, the J call TRBJ2-6, with 8 bases fitting TRBD2. V lost 5 bases, J lost 3 bases, and 6 bases stayed unmatched. Looked up from germline, CDR1 is SGHTA and CDR2 is FQGTGA. CDR3 length equals 16 residues. CDR3 amino acids: CASSREGGDGANVLTF. DNA for the CDR3: TGTGCCAGCAGCCGGGAGGGGGGAGATGGGGCCAACGTCCTGACTTTC.

The sample holds many counts of this clonotype. The V gene is TRBV20-1, the J gene TRBJ1-2; D might be TRBD1 (6 bases). Germline CDR1 is DFQATT and CDR2 is SNEGSKA (reference sequence). The V end was cut by 4 bases, the J end by 5 bases, with 14 bases between. CDR3 length equals 13 residues. CDR3 sequence reads: CSAIQGMEYGYTF. In DNA form, the CDR3 reads TGCAGTGCTATACAGGGTATGGAGTATGGCTACACCTTC.

This clonotype has more than one count but fewer than ten. V and J are TRBV6-1 and TRBJ2-7, with D uncertain. The germline V and J ends were trimmed by 7 bases and 2 bases, with 12 bases remaining between them. The CDR3 sequence is 13 residues long. Germline CDR1 reads MNHNS; CDR2 reads SASEGT. The CDR3 sequence: CASKLSSAYEQYF. The CDR3 DNA follows: TGTGCCAGCAAACTGTCCTCGGCCTACGAGCAGTACTTC.

This clonotype was seen repeatedly, ten times or more. The chain combines TRBV5-1 with TRBJ2-5; either TRBD1 or TRBD2 may fit D (5 bases each). CDR1 is SGHRS and CDR2 is YFSETQ in the germline V gene. Trimming removed 0 bases from V and 5 bases from J, with 17 bases in between. This CDR3 region has 16 residues. This CDR3 is CASSLAGDGWKETQYF. In nucleotides, the CDR3 is TGCGCCAGCAGCTTGGCCGGGGACGGATGGAAGGAGACCCAGTACTTC.

Ten or more counts support this clonotype. The chain combines TRBV20-1 with TRBJ1-4, with D uncertain. Germline V gene data show CDR1 as DFQATT and CDR2 as SNEGSKA (reference sequence). V gave up 3 bases and J gave up 6 bases, with 2 bases separating them. The CDR3 length is 10 residues. The CDR3 DNA reads TGCAGTGCTAGGGATGAAAAACTGTTTTTT. Protein sequence: CSARDEKLFF.

The V gene is TRBV20-1, the J gene TRBJ1-2; no firm D call. Looked up from germline, CDR1 is DFQATT and CDR2 is SNEGSKA (reference sequence). The CDR3 sequence is 9 residues long. Trimming shortened V by 7 bases and J by 8 bases, and 8 bases separated the two germline ends. The CDR3 here is CSVFSGYTF. In DNA, the CDR3 is TGCAGTGTTTTTAGCGGCTACACCTTC.

The chain recombines TRBV20-1 with TRBJ1-2, with TRBD1 identical over 10 bases. Germline lookup yields CDR1 DFQATT and CDR2 SNEGSKA (reference sequence). V dropped 1 base and J dropped 4; count of bases not matched to a gene: 6. CDR3 length: 15 residues. Here the CDR3 reads CSARGDRGLGYGYTF. The DNA of the CDR3 is TGCAGTGCTAGAGGGGACAGGGGATTAGGCTATGGCTACACCTTC.

V is TRBV7-8 and J is TRBJ1-4; maybe TRBD1 (5 bases). V lost 5 bases and J lost 4, with 14 bases in between. The CDR3 is 15 residues long. Germline V gives CDR1 SGHVS, CDR2 FQNEAQ. The CDR3 DNA follows: TGTGCCAGCAGCCCAGGGAGCCCCTATAATGAAAAACTGTTTTTT. It encodes CASSPGSPYNEKLFF.

The table lists this clonotype with many counts. The V and J genes are TRBV29-1 and TRBJ1-2; 9 bases match TRBD1. Looked up from germline, CDR1 is SQVTM and CDR2 is ANQGSEA. CDR3 length: 14 amino acids. V lost 2 bases and J lost 8; bases outside the gene matches: 9. The CDR3 DNA follows: TGCAGCGTTGAAAAGGGGGACAGGGAAGGAGGCTACACCTTC. Translating gives CSVEKGDREGGYTF.

This clonotype was detected only a few times. The rearrangement uses TRBV20-1 and TRBJ2-3; 7 nucleotides align to TRBD2. The germline V gene encodes CDR1 DFQATT and CDR2 SNEGSKA (reference sequence). With V trimmed by 6 bases and J by 8 bases, 8 bases remained unmatched. The length of the CDR3 is 12 residues. The CDR3 region has the DNA TGCAGTGCAGGTCTAGCGGTGGCTACGCAGTATTTT. Translation: CSAGLAVATQYF.

CDR3 sequence reads: CASSDLQGGGSSYEQYF. The CDR3 DNA follows: TGTGCCAGCAGTGATCTGCAGGGTGGGGGGAGCTCCTACGAGCAGTACTTC. The chain has TRBV6-5 and TRBJ2-7; the D gene is possibly TRBD2 (6 bases). Trimming left V 5 bases short and J 0 bases short, with 20 bases between. The CDR3 is made up of 17 amino acids. CDR1 and CDR2 (germline): MNHEY, SVGAGI.

This clonotype was recorded at least ten times. This chain joins TRBV20-1 and TRBJ2-7, with D perhaps matching TRBD2 (6 bases). V gave up 3 bases and J gave up 7 bases, with 13 bases separating them. Germline-derived CDR1 and CDR2 are DFQATT and SNEGSKA (reference sequence). This CDR3 is built from 12 residues. The DNA of the CDR3 is TGCAGTGCTAGCGGGAGAAAAGGAGAGCAGTACTTC. It yields the protein CSASGRKGEQYF.